This passage covers 16 T cell receptor beta chains from one sample sequenced in a study of blood T cell repertoires in COVID-19. The assay was immunoSEQ multiplex PCR, and TCRdb's table has in-frame clones only and misses some. The sample contains a few hundred thousand clones, about four fifths of which appear only once. Sequencing was done on a sample of peripheral blood. These receptors were obtained from a woman in her fifties or sixties with acute or convalescent COVID-19.

The J gene is TRBJ2-1, the V gene TRBV6-6; the match to TRBD1 covers 10 bases. V dropped 5 bases and J dropped 4; count of bases not matched to a gene: 2. CDR3 size: 14 residues. Germline V gene sequence: CDR1 MNHNY, CDR2 SVGAGI (reference sequence). The CDR3 bases are TGTGCCAGCAGTCGGGACAGGGGTTACAATGAGCAGTTCTTC. This codes for CASSRDRGYNEQFF.

This chain uses TRBV30 with TRBJ2-5, with 8 bases matching TRBD1. The germline gives CDR1 GTSNPN, CDR2 SVGIG (reference sequence). V shed 4 bases and J 5 bases; nucleotides not matched to a gene: 6. CDR3 length: 13 residues. This chain's CDR3 is CAWKGQGQETQYF. Here the CDR3 DNA reads TGTGCCTGGAAAGGACAGGGCCAGGAGACCCAGTACTTC.

The chain employs TRBV6-5 and TRBJ1-1; D is unresolved. V lost 7 bases and J lost 4, with 19 bases in between. This CDR3 has 15 amino acids. In germline, CDR1 is MNHEY, CDR2 SVGAGI. The CDR3 sequence is CASIEDGRMGTEAFF. The DNA of the CDR3 is TGTGCCAGCATCGAAGATGGCAGGATGGGCACTGAAGCTTTCTTT.

The chain couples TRBV7-9 to TRBJ1-1; no firm D call. V shed 5 bases and J shed 2 bases, with 12 bases lying between them. Germline CDR1 reads SEHNR; CDR2 reads FQNEAQ (reference sequence). The CDR3 is made up of 14 amino acids. CDR3 nucleotide sequence: TGTGCCAGCAGCCCAGCGGTTGGAAACACTGAAGCTTTCTTT. Protein product: CASSPAVGNTEAFF. Combining the CDR3 with reference TRBV7-9 and TRBJ1-1 gives the whole variable domain DTGVSQNPRHKITKRGQNVTFRCDPISEHNRLYWYRQTLGQGPEFLTYFQNEAQLEKSRLLSDRFSAERPKGSFSTLEIQRTEQGDSAMYLCASSPAVGNTEAFFGQGTRLTVV.

V is TRBV24-1 and J is TRBJ1-2, with TRBD1 matching 9 bases. The length of the CDR3 is 14 residues. Germline V gene data show CDR1 as KGHDR and CDR2 as SFDVKD. The ends lost 3 bases at V and 6 bases at J; junction bases unmatched: 4. In DNA form, the CDR3 reads TGTGCCACCAGTGATAAGCGGACAGGGGATGGCTACACCTTC. Amino acid sequence: CATSDKRTGDGYTF.

This clone was seen only once. This rearrangement joins TRBV3-1 (or the pseudogene TRBV3-2) to TRBJ2-3; maybe TRBD2 (5 bases). The germline V gene has CDR1 LGHDT and CDR2 YNNKEL (reference sequence). The CDR3 has 13 residues. Trimming removed 3 bases from V and 1 base from J, with 5 bases in between. CDR3 nucleotides: TGTGCCAGCAGCCAGCGGGGCACAGATACGCAGTATTTT. Protein product: CASSQRGTDTQYF.

The rearrangement joins TRBV5-4 to TRBJ2-5; D call uncertain. The V end was cut by 0 bases, the J end by 1 base, with 10 bases between. CDR1 and CDR2 (germline): SGHNT, YYREEE (reference sequence). The CDR3 loop spans 15 amino acids. The CDR3, as DNA: TGTGCCAGCAGCTTGGACCTGGCGGCCCAAGAGACCCAGTACTTC. This sequence encodes CASSLDLAAQETQYF.

In its sample, this clone was seen a few times. The chain couples TRBV7-9 to TRBJ2-5, with TRBD1 identical over 9 bases. V trimming: 8 bases; J trimming: 5 bases; junction bases outside the gene matches: 9. The CDR3 is 14 residues long. The germline CDR1 and CDR2 sequences are SEHNR and FQNEAQ (reference sequence). The CDR3 bases are TGTGCCAGCCCTCCGGGACAGGGCATGGAGACCCAGTACTTC. Residues: CASPPGQGMETQYF.

This clone showed up just once. This chain links TRBV10-3 with TRBJ1-2; 9 positions agree with TRBD1. V gave up 8 bases and J gave up 4 bases; unmatched junction bases: 5. CDR3 length equals 13 residues. In germline, CDR1 is ENHRY, CDR2 SYGVKD. The CDR3 DNA follows: TGTGCCATCGGACAGGGGACGACCTATGGCTACACCTTC. Residues: CAIGQGTTYGYTF.

The rearrangement links TRBV5-6 to TRBJ2-1, with 8 bases matching TRBD1. Germline V gene sequence: CDR1 SGHDT, CDR2 YYEEEE. The V segment lost 0 bases and the J segment 7 bases; nucleotides outside the gene matches: 3. The CDR3 is 14 amino acids. The CDR3 protein is CASSLGQGRNEQFF. The CDR3 DNA sequence: TGTGCCAGCAGCTTGGGACAGGGGAGAAATGAGCAGTTCTTC.

The rearrangement links TRBV10-1 to TRBJ2-1, with D possibly matching TRBD2 (7 bases). CDR3 length equals 16 residues. The V end lost 3 bases, the J end lost 4 bases, and 16 bases lay between the germline ends. In germline, CDR1 is WNHNN, CDR2 SYGVQD (reference sequence). CDR3 sequence reads: CASSDLAGAKYNEQFF. DNA for the CDR3: TGCGCCAGCAGTGATCTGGCGGGGGCCAAATACAATGAGCAGTTCTTC.

The rearrangement joins TRBV12-3 or TRBV12-4 to TRBJ2-3; TRBD1 aligns across 7 bases. The V and J ends lost 5 bases and 5 bases, in that order; junction bases with no gene match: 4. The CDR3 is 13 residues long. The CDR3 reads CASSPYRGDTQYF. CDR3 bases: TGTGCCAGCAGTCCATACAGGGGAGATACGCAGTATTTT.

The genes are TRBV10-3 and TRBJ1-3, with D perhaps matching TRBD1 (5 bases). The CDR3 covers 14 residues. The V gene lost 8 bases and the J gene lost 2 bases, with 13 bases spanning the gap. The germline gives CDR1 ENHRY, CDR2 SYGVKD. This CDR3 is CAILREGPGNTIYF. The CDR3 DNA reads as TGTGCCATCCTCAGGGAGGGTCCTGGAAACACCATATATTTT.

The chain carries TRBV7-8 and TRBJ2-1, with D perhaps matching TRBD2 (6 bases). The V end was cut by 5 bases, the J end by 12 bases, with 11 bases between. Germline CDR1 is SGHVS and CDR2 is FQNEAQ. The length of the CDR3 is 11 residues. CDR3 DNA: TGTGCCAGCAGCCTCTGGGACTTGCAGTTCTTC. This sequence encodes CASSLWDLQFF. Supplemented by reference TRBV7-8 and TRBJ2-1, the full variable domain reads GAGVSQSPRYKVAKRGQDVALRCDPISGHVSLFWYQQALGQGPEFLTYFQNEAQLDKSGLPSDRFFAERPEGSVSTLKIQRTQQEDSAVYLCASSLWDLQFFGPGTRLTVL.

V gene TRBV6-5 combines with J gene TRBJ1-3, with D possibly being TRBD1 (6 bases). Germline V gene sequence: CDR1 MNHEY, CDR2 SVGAGI. V was shortened by 4 bases and J by 2 bases, with 12 bases between the two germline ends. The CDR3 loop spans 15 amino acids. The CDR3 loop is CASSFTGSAGNTIYF. CDR3 nucleotide sequence: TGTGCCAGCAGTTTTACAGGGTCGGCTGGAAACACCATATATTTT.

V usage is TRBV30 and J usage is TRBJ1-5; D is ambiguous. Trimming shortened V by 0 bases and J by 4 bases, and 7 bases separated the two germline ends. This CDR3 is 13 amino acids long. The germline V gene encodes CDR1 GTSNPN and CDR2 SVGIG (reference sequence). The CDR3 here is CAWSVLQNQPQHF. In DNA, the CDR3 is TGTGCCTGGAGTGTCCTCCAGAATCAGCCCCAGCATTTT.